These 5 T cell receptor beta chains originate from one sample sequenced in a study of blood T cell repertoires in COVID-19. Clones were sequenced by immunoSEQ multiplex PCR, and TCRdb holds only the in-frame ones, with some missing. This sample has roughly 190,000 clones, with 85% found just once. The specimen sequenced was peripheral blood. All receptors derive from an older woman with acute or convalescent COVID-19.

J is TRBJ2-1 and V is TRBV28, with 10 bases that match TRBD2. V gave up 3 bases and J gave up 10 bases; unmatched junction bases: 6. The CDR3 totals 14 residues. Germline values: CDR1 MDHEN, CDR2 SYDVKM. The CDR3 protein is CASSFYSSGREQFF. Here the CDR3 DNA reads TGTGCCAGCAGTTTTTATTCTAGCGGGAGAGAGCAGTTCTTC. The full variable domain, rest sourced from reference TRBV28 and TRBJ2-1, is DVKVTQSSRYLVKRTGEKVFLECVQDMDHENMFWYRQDPGLGLRLIYFSYDVKMKEKGDIPEGYSVSREKKERFSLILESASTNQTSMYLCASSFYSSGREQFFGPGTRLTVL.

J is TRBJ1-2 and V is TRBV6-2 or TRBV6-3; TRBD1 is a possible D gene (5 bases). The CDR3 is 16 residues long. Between the trimmed V and J ends, which lost 4 bases and 1 base, there was a span of 16 bases. CDR1 is MNHEY, CDR2 SVGEGT, per germline. As DNA, the CDR3 is TGTGCCAGCAGTTCTACACAGGCTGGGGTTAACTATGGCTACACCTTC. Its protein is CASSSTQAGVNYGYTF.

V usage is TRBV28 and J usage is TRBJ1-2, with TRBD1 identical over 10 bases. CDR3 length: 15 amino acids. Germline trimming cut 4 bases from V and 5 bases from J; bases unmatched to any gene: 7. CDR1 and CDR2 (germline): MDHEN, SYDVKM. This CDR3 is CASSSGTGERYGYTF. Here the CDR3 DNA reads TGTGCCAGCAGTTCAGGGACAGGGGAAAGATATGGCTACACCTTC.

This clone was picked up a small number of times. This sequence joins TRBV11-3 and TRBJ2-7; D possibly corresponds to TRBD2 (5 bases). The CDR3 is 14 amino acids. Trimming took off 2 bases at V and 3 bases at J, with 11 bases between the two ends. Per germline, CDR1 SGHNT and CDR2 YENEEA. CDR3 in amino acids: CASSLRGNNYEQYV. The CDR3 DNA is TGTGCCAGCAGCTTACGAGGGAACAACTACGAGCAGTACGTC.

The CDR3 DNA reads TGCGCCAGCCAGGGACTGAACACCGGGGAGCTGTTTTTT. It yields the protein CASQGLNTGELFF. J is TRBJ2-2 and V is TRBV5-1, with D perhaps TRBD2 (6 bases). There are 13 residues in the CDR3. The V end was cut by 7 bases, the J end by 1 base, with 8 bases between. CDR1 and CDR2 from the germline V gene are SGHRS and YFSETQ.